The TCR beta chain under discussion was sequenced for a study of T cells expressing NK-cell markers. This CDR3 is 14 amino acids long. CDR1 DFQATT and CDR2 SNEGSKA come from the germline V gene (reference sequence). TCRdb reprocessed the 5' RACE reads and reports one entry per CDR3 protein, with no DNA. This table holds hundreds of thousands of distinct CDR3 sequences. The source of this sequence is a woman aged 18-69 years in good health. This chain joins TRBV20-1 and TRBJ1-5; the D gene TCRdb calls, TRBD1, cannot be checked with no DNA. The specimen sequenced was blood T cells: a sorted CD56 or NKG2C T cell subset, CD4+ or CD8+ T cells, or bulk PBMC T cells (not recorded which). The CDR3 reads CSAQDRVNNQPQHF.